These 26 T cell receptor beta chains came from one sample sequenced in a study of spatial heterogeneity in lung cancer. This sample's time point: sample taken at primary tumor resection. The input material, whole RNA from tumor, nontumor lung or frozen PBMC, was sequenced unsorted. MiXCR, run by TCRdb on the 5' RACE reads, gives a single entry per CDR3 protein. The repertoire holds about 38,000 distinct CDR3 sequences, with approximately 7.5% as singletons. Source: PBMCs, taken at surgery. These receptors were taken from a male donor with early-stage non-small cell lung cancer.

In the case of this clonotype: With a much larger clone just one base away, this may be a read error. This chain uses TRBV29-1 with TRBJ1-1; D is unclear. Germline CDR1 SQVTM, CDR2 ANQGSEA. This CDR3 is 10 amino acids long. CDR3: CSVWGTEALF. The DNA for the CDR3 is TGCAGCGTTTGGGGAACTGAAGCTCTCTTT.

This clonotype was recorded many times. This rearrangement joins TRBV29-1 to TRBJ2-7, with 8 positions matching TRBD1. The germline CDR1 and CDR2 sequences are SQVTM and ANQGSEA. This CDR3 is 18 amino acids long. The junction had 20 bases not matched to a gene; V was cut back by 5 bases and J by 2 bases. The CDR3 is CSVKSVPPVWTGPYEQYV. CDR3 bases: TGCAGCGTTAAGTCAGTCCCCCCCGTCTGGACAGGGCCCTACGAGCAGTACGTC.

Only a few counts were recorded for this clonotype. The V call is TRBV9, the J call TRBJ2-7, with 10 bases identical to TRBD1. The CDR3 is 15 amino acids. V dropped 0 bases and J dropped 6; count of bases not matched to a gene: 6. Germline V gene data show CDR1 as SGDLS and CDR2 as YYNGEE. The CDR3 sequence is CASSVDPGQGSEQYF. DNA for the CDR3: TGTGCCAGCAGCGTAGATCCGGGACAGGGGTCCGAGCAGTACTTC. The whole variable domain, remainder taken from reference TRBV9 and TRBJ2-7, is DSGVTQTPKHLITATGQRVTLRCSPRSGDLSVYWYQQSLDQGLQFLIQYYNGEERAKGNILERFSAQQFPDLHSELNLSSLELGDSALYFCASSVDPGQGSEQYFGPGTRLTVT.

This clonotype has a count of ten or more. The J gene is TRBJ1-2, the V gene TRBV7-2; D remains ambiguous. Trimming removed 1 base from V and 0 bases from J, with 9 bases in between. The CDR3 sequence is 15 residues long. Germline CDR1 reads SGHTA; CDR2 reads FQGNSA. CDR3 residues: CASSLGSEANYGYTF. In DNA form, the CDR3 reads TGTGCCAGCAGCTTAGGCTCTGAAGCTAACTATGGCTACACCTTC.

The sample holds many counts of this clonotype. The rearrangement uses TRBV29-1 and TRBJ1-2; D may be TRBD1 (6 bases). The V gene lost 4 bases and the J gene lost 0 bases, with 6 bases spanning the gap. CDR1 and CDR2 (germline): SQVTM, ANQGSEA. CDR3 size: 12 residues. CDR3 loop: CSVGQANYGYTF. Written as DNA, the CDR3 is TGCAGCGTTGGACAGGCTAACTATGGCTACACCTTC.

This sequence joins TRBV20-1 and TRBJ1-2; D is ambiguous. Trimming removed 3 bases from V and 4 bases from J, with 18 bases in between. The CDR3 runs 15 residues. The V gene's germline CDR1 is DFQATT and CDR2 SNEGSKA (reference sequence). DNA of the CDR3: TGCAGTGCTAGTATCGCGGCTAGTCGGGGCTATGGCTACACCTTC. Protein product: CSASIAASRGYGYTF.

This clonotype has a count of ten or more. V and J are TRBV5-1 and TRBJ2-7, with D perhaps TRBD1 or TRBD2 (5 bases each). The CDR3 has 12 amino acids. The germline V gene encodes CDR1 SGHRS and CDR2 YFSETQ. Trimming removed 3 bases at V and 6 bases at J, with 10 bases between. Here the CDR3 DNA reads TGCGCCAGCAGCTCCGTAGGGACCGAGCAGTACTTC. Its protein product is CASSSVGTEQYF. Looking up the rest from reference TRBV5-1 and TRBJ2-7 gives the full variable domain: KAGVTQTPRYLIKTRGQQVTLSCSPISGHRSVSWYQQTPGQGLQFLFEYFSETQRNKGNFPGRFSGRQFSNSRSEMNVSTLELGDSALYLCASSSVGTEQYFGPGTRLTVT.

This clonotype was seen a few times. The DNA of the CDR3 is TGTGCCAGCAGTCCTTCTATTTCCAACTTCGTCTTGAGAGAGACCCAGTACTTC. Translated: CASSPSISNFVLRETQYF. The chain combines TRBV12-3 or TRBV12-4 with TRBJ2-5; D is uncertain. The CDR3 is made up of 18 amino acids. V was cut by 5 bases and J by 4 bases, with 26 bases left in between.

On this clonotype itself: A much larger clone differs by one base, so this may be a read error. The CDR3 bases are TGTGCCAGCAGGGACGGTAACGATGGCTACACCTTC. Its protein product is CASRDGNDGYTF. J is TRBJ1-2 and V is TRBV21-1. TRBV21-1 is flagged as a pseudogene. The CDR3 runs to 12 residues.

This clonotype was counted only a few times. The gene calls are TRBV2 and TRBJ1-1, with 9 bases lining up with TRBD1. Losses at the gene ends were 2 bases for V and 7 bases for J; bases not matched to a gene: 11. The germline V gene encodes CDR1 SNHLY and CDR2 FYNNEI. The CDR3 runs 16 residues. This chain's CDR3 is CASSEPGQGLGGEAFF. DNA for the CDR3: TGTGCCAGCAGTGAACCGGGACAGGGTCTTGGAGGTGAAGCTTTCTTT.

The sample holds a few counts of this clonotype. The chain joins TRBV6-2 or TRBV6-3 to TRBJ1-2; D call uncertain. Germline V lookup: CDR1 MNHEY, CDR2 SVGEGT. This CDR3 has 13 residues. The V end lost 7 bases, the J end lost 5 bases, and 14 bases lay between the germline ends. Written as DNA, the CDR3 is TGTGCCAGCAAGAGTGTGTACGGTTATGGCTACACCTTC. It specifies CASKSVYGYGYTF.

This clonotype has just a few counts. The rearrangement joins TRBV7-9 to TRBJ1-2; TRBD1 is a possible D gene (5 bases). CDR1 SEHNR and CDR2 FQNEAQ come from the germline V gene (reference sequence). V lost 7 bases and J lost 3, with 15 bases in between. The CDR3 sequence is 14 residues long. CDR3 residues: CASTRRGVDYGYTF. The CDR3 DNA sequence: TGTGCCAGCACCCGCCGGGGGGTGGACTATGGCTACACCTTC.

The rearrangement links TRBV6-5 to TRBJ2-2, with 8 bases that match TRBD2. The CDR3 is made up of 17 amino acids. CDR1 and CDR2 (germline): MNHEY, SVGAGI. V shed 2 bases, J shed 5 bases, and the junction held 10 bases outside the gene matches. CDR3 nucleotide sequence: TGTGCCAGCAGTTACGGAGGGGGACTAGGGGGAACCGGGGAGCTGTTTTTT. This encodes CASSYGGGLGGTGELFF.

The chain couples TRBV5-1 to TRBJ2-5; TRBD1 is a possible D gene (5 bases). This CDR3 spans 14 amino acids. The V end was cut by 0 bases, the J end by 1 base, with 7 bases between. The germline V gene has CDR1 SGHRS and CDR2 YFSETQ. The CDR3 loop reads CASSLAGFQETQYF. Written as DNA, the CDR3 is TGCGCCAGCAGCTTGGCAGGGTTCCAAGAGACCCAGTACTTC.

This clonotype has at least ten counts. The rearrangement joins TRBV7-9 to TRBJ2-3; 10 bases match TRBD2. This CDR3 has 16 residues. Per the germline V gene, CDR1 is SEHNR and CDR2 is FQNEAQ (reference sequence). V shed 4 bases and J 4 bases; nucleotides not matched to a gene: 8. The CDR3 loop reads CASSSRTSGISDTQYF. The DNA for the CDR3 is TGTGCCAGCAGCTCACGAACTAGCGGGATATCAGATACGCAGTATTTT.

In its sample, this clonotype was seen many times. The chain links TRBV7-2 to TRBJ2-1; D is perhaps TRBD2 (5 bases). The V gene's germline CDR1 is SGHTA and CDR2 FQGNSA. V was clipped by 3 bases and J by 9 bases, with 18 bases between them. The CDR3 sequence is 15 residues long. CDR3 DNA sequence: TGTGCCAGCAGCTTGCGGCGTCTAGCCGCAGGTGAGCAGTTCTTC. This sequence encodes CASSLRRLAAGEQFF.

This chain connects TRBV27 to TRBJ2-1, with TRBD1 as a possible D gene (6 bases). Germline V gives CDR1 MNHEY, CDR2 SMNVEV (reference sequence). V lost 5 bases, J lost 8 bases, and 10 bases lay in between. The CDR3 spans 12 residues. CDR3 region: CASSGQSDEQFF. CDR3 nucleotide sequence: TGTGCCAGCAGTGGACAGTCCGATGAGCAGTTCTTC.

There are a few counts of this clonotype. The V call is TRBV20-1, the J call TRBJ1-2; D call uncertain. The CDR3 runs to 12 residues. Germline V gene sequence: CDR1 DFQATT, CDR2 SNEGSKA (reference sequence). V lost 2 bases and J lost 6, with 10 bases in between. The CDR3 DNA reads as TGCAGTGCTAGAATCCCCGGGGATGGCTACACCTTC. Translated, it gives CSARIPGDGYTF.

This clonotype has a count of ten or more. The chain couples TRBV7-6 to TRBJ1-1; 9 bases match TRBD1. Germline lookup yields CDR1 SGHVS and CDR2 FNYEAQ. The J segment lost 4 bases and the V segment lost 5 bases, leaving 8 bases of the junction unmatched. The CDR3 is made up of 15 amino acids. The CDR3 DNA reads TGTGCCAGCAGCCCATCGGACAGGGGAAGCACTGAAGCTTTCTTT. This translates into CASSPSDRGSTEAFF.

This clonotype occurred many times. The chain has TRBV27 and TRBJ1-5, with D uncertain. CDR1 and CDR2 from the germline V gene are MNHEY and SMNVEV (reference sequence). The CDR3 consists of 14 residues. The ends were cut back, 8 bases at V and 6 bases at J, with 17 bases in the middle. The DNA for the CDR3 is TGTGCCAGCCAACTGTTGGGTGTGGGTCAGCCCCAGCATTTT. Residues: CASQLLGVGQPQHF.

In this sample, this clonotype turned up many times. Here the CDR3 reads CASSVDVSNTEAFF. The CDR3 nucleotides read TGTGCCAGCAGCGTAGATGTCTCGAACACTGAAGCTTTCTTT. The chain couples TRBV9 to TRBJ1-1; D gene ambiguous. This CDR3 has 14 amino acids. V was cut by 0 bases and J by 1 base, with 7 bases left in between. CDR1 and CDR2 from the germline V gene are SGDLS and YYNGEE.

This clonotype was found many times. The CDR3 loop is CASTPWGTVTAGAKNIQYF. For the CDR3, the DNA is TGTGCCAGCACTCCGTGGGGGACAGTTACCGCCGGAGCCAAAAACATTCAGTACTTC. This rearrangement joins TRBV6-5 to TRBJ2-4; 7 bases fit TRBD1. The CDR3 is 19 amino acids. Germline V gene data show CDR1 as MNHEY and CDR2 as SVGAGI. V lost 7 bases to trimming and J lost 0 bases; unmatched junction nucleotides: 18.

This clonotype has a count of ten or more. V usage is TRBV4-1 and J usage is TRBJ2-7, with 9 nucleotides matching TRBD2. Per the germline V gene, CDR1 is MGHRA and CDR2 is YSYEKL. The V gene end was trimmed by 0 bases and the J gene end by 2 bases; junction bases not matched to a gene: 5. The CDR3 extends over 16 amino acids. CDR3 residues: CASSQDPSGDPYEQYF. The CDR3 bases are TGCGCCAGCAGCCAAGACCCTAGCGGGGACCCCTACGAGCAGTACTTC.

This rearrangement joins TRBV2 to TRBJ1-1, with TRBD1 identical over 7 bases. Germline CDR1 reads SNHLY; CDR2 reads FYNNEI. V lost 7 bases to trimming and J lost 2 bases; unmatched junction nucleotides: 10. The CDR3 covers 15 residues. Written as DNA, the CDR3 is TGTGCCAGCAACCCACAGGGGCTGGCAAACACTGAAGCTTTCTTT. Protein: CASNPQGLANTEAFF.

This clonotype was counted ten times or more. The CDR3 DNA sequence: TGTGCCAGCAGCCCGACCGGGCCACAAGAGACCCAGTACTTC. This gives the protein CASSPTGPQETQYF. The chain carries TRBV7-2 and TRBJ2-5; D uncertain. The germline V gene has CDR1 SGHTA and CDR2 FQGNSA. CDR3 length: 14 residues. Between the trimmed V and J ends, which lost 5 bases and 2 bases, there was a span of 12 bases. The full variable domain, completed using reference TRBV7-2 and TRBJ2-5, is GAGVSQSPSNKVTEKGKDVELRCDPISGHTALYWYRQSLGQGLEFLIYFQGNSAPDKSGLPSDRFSAERTGGSVSTLTIQRTQQEDSAVYLCASSPTGPQETQYFGPGTRLLVL.

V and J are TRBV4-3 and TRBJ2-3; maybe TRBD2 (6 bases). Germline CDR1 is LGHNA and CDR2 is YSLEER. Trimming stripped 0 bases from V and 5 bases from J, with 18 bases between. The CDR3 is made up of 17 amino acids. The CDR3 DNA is TGCGCCAGCAGCCAAGATAAGGGACTGAGCTTAAGAGATACGCAGTATTTT. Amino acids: CASSQDKGLSLRDTQYF.